A selection of T cell receptor beta chains follows, all from one sample in a study of vaccination and CD4 T cells after COVID-19. These receptors have no known antigen. TCRdb passed the PCR reads through MiXCR, listing each CDR3 protein once. This table has around 16,000 distinct CDR3 sequences, roughly 60% appearing once. The sequenced sample was CD4+ T cells from blood, cultured in vitro. All receptors come from a human donor who had recovered from COVID-19. Each CDR3 is given with its conserved first and last residue. The D gene is left open where the match is weak. Size tells how often a clone was seen (once, few, many) or the class of an expanded clone, and some rows leave it out.

D gene | CDR3 length | J gene | V gene | clone size | CDR3 protein | CDR3 DNA
TRBD2 | 14 | TRBJ2-7 | TRBV7-2 | few | CASSYTSGVYEQYF | TGTGCCAGCAGCTATACTAGCGGAGTCTACGAGCAGTACTTC
TRBD2 | 15 | TRBJ2-5 | TRBV6-2/TRBV6-3 | - | CASSLAGEDEETQYF | TGTGCCAGCAGTTTAGCGGGAGAGGATGAAGAGACCCAGTACTTC
- | 14 | TRBJ2-7 | TRBV6-1 | once | CASSPGTTIYEQYF | TGTGCCAGCAGTCCCGGGACAACTATTTACGAGCAGTACTTC
TRBD2 | 18 | TRBJ2-3 | TRBV6-1 | few | CASSEWAFAGGSTDTQYF | TGTGCCAGCAGTGAGTGGGCCTTTGCGGGGGGGAGCACAGATACGCAGTATTTT
TRBD2 | 15 | TRBJ2-3 | TRBV6-4 | - | CASSDRLAGKDTQYF | TGTGCCAGCAGTGACCGGCTAGCGGGAAAAGATACGCAGTATTTT
- | 15 | TRBJ1-1 | TRBV7-6 | - | CASSRQASTGTEAFF | TGTGCCAGCAGCAGACAGGCGTCTACGGGCACTGAAGCTTTCTTT
- | 12 | TRBJ2-5 | TRBV7-9 | - | CASSGQKETQYF | TGTGCCAGCAGCGGACAGAAAGAGACCCAGTACTTC
TRBD2 | 15 | TRBJ2-3 | TRBV5-1 | - | CASSLPLAGTDTQYF | TGCGCCAGCAGCTTGCCACTAGCGGGCACAGATACGCAGTATTTT
- | 14 | TRBJ1-2 | TRBV2 | - | CASIGKVLAYGYTF | TGTGCCAGCATCGGAAAGGTCTTAGCCTATGGCTACACCTTC
- | 12 | TRBJ2-5 | TRBV30 | - | CALLTTQETQYF | TGTGCCTTATTAACGACTCAAGAGACCCAGTACTTC
- | 8 | TRBJ1-2 | TRBV6-4 | - | CARALNTF | TGTGCCAGGGCCCTAAACACCTTC
- | 13 | TRBJ1-1 | TRBV19 | - | CASSIGREAEAFF | TGTGCCAGTAGTATAGGAAGGGAAGCTGAAGCTTTCTTT
- | 13 | TRBJ1-5 | TRBV30 | - | CAWSGGGGQPQHF | TGTGCCTGGAGTGGGGGGGGAGGTCAGCCCCAGCATTTT
- | 11 | TRBJ2-5 | TRBV6-1 | - | CASSGWETQYF | TGTGCCAGCAGTGGATGGGAGACCCAGTACTTC
- | 15 | TRBJ1-1 | TRBV7-9 | - | CASSFRRGGNTEAFF | TGTGCCAGCAGCTTCCGCAGGGGTGGGAACACTGAAGCTTTCTTT
- | 15 | TRBJ2-2 | TRBV15 | - | CATSRGIRGTGELFF | TGTGCCACCAGCAGAGGGATCCGGGGAACCGGGGAGCTGTTTTTT
TRBD1 | 14 | TRBJ1-2 | TRBV7-2 | - | CASSHTTGVYGYTF | TGTGCCAGCAGTCATACGACAGGGGTATATGGCTACACCTTC
- | 15 | TRBJ1-1 | TRBV4-1 | - | CASSQEERVNTEAFF | TGCGCCAGCAGCCAAGAAGAAAGGGTAAACACTGAAGCTTTCTTT
- | 15 | TRBJ2-2 | TRBV20-1 | - | CSARRSQGNTGELFF | TGCAGTGCTAGACGTTCACAGGGGAACACCGGGGAGCTGTTTTTT
- | 14 | TRBJ2-2 | TRBV12-3/TRBV12-4 | - | CASSRGAPTGELFF | TGTGCCAGCAGCCGGGGGGCCCCAACCGGGGAGCTGTTTTTT
TRBD1 | 14 | TRBJ2-7 | TRBV6-5 | - | CASSYRTGSYEQYF | TGTGCCAGCAGTTACCGGACAGGGTCCTACGAGCAGTACTTC
- | 14 | TRBJ1-2 | TRBV7-2 | - | CASSLGGGYYGYTF | TGTGCCAGCAGCTTAGGAGGAGGGTACTATGGCTACACCTTC
- | 15 | TRBJ2-3 | TRBV7-3 | few | CASSLNEAGTDTQYF | TGTGCCAGCAGCTTAAACGAGGCGGGAACAGATACGCAGTATTTT
TRBD1 | 16 | TRBJ2-5 | TRBV20-1 | - | CSARAMGTGAQETQYF | TGCAGTGCTAGAGCAATGGGGACAGGGGCACAAGAGACCCAGTACTTC
- | 15 | TRBJ2-7 | TRBV27 | - | CASSQRGVHSYEQYF | TGTGCCAGCAGCCAAAGGGGGGTCCACTCCTACGAGCAGTACTTC
- | 15 | TRBJ2-5 | TRBV5-8 | few | CASSLLGRRSETQYF | TGTGCCAGCAGCTTGTTAGGCAGGAGGTCAGAGACCCAGTACTTC
TRBD1 | 18 | TRBJ1-5 | TRBV20-1 | - | CSARDWERAGGSDQPQHF | TGCAGTGCTAGAGATTGGGAACGTGCAGGGGGCTCGGATCAGCCCCAGCATTTT
- | 15 | TRBJ1-1 | TRBV5-5 | - | CASSLDRIPNTEAFF | TGTGCCAGCAGCTTGGACAGAATTCCGAACACTGAAGCTTTCTTT
- | 16 | TRBJ1-2 | TRBV24-1 | - | CATSGSVGPSSYGYTF | TGTGCCACCAGTGGGTCGGTCGGGCCTTCGAGCTATGGCTACACCTTC
- | 10 | TRBJ2-1 | TRBV20-1 | - | CSASKTEQFF | TGCAGTGCTAGTAAAACTGAGCAGTTCTTC
- | 13 | TRBJ1-1 | TRBV12-3/TRBV12-4 | - | CASIRAGGTEAFF | TGTGCCAGCATACGTGCGGGGGGAACCGAAGCTTTCTTT
- | 13 | TRBJ1-1 | TRBV7-9 | few | CASSFTEESQAFF | TGTGCCAGCAGCTTTACGGAAGAATCACAAGCTTTCTTT
TRBD2 | 15 | TRBJ2-5 | TRBV5-1 | - | CASSTGLAGDTSQYF | TGCGCCAGCAGCACGGGACTAGCGGGGGATACGTCCCAGTACTTC
TRBD2 | 14 | TRBJ2-3 | TRBV7-2 | few | CASRLAGVKDTQYF | TGTGCCAGCCGCCTAGCGGGAGTTAAAGATACGCAGTATTTT
- | 13 | TRBJ1-1 | TRBV6-1 | few | CASSPQANTEAFF | TGTGCCAGCAGTCCACAGGCGAACACTGAAGCTTTCTTT
- | 12 | TRBJ2-2 | TRBV27 | - | CASRIQGGELFF | TGTGCCAGCAGAATACAGGGAGGGGAGCTGTTTTTT
- | 14 | TRBJ1-2 | TRBV3-1 | - | CASSHRVGGNGYTF | TGTGCCAGCAGCCACCGGGTAGGGGGGAACGGCTACACCTTC
- | 15 | TRBJ2-1 | TRBV24-1 | - | CATSDPSSSYNEQFF | TGTGCCACCAGTGACCCTTCATCGAGCTACAATGAGCAGTTCTTC
- | 15 | TRBJ1-5 | TRBV2 | - | CASSEGRYSNQPQHF | TGTGCCAGCAGTGAGGGACGGTATAGCAATCAGCCCCAGCATTTT
- | 15 | TRBJ1-3 | TRBV6-5 | few | CASSYSGGSGNTIYF | TGTGCCAGCAGTTACTCGGGGGGATCTGGAAACACCATATATTTT